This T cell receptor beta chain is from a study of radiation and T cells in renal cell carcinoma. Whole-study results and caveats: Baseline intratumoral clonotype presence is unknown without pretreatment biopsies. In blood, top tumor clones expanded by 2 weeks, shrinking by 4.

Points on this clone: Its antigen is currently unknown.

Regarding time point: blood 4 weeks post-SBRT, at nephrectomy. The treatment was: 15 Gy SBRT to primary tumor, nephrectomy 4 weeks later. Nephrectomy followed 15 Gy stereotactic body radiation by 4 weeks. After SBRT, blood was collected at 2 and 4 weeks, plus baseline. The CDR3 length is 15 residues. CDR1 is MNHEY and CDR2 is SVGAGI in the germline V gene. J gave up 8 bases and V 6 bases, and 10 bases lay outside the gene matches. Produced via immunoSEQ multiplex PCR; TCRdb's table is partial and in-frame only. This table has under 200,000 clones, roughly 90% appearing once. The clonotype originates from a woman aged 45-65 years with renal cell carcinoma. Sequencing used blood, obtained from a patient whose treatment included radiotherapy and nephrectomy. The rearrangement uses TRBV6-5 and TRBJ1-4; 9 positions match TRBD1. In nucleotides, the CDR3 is TGTGCCAGCAGAAGGCACGGGACAGGGCACGAAAAACTGTTTTTT. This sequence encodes CASRRHGTGHEKLFF.